This TCR beta chain is from a study of graft-versus-host responses after intestinal transplantation. Background on the study: Following induction with anti-thymocyte globulin, all recipients were given tacrolimus and steroids for two to four years.

Trimming pared 1 base from V and 2 bases from J, leaving 10 bases between. The CDR3 loop spans 14 amino acids. CDR1 is SGHKS, CDR2 YYEKEE, per germline (reference sequence). The table came from immunoSEQ multiplex PCR; TCRdb's copy has only in-frame clones and leaves some out. The data show fewer than 65,000 clones, roughly 90% seen once. About this clone: Its antigen is currently unknown.

Study results and limitations: GvH clone levels peaked in circulation, and this peak was associated with early post-transplant HvG declines. Detected in recipient marrow were GvH clones, some of which were first observed in ileum or blood. High graft-versus-host to host-versus-graft T cell clonal ratios marked allografts of patients with graft-donor macrochimerism.

The TCR comes from a human donor who was the organ donor for an intestinal transplant. The sequencing used unstimulated CD4+ T cells sorted from spleen or lymph node cells, collected before transplant. The chain carries TRBV5-5 and TRBJ2-7, with D unclear. The CDR3 sequence is CASSLPSLAYEQYF. In DNA, the CDR3 is TGTGCCAGCAGCTTGCCGAGTCTTGCCTACGAGCAGTACTTC.